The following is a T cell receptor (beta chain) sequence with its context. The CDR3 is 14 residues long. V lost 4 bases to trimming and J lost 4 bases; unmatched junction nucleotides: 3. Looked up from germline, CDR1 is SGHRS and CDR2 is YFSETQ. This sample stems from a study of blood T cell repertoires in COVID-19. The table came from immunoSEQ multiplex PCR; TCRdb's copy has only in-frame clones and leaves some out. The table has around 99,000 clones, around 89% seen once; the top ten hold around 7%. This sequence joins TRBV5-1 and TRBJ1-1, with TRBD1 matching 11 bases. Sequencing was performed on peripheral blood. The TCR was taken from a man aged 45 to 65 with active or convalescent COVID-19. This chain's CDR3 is CASSPGTGGTEAFF. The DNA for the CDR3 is TGCGCCAGCAGCCCGGGGACAGGGGGCACTGAAGCTTTCTTT.